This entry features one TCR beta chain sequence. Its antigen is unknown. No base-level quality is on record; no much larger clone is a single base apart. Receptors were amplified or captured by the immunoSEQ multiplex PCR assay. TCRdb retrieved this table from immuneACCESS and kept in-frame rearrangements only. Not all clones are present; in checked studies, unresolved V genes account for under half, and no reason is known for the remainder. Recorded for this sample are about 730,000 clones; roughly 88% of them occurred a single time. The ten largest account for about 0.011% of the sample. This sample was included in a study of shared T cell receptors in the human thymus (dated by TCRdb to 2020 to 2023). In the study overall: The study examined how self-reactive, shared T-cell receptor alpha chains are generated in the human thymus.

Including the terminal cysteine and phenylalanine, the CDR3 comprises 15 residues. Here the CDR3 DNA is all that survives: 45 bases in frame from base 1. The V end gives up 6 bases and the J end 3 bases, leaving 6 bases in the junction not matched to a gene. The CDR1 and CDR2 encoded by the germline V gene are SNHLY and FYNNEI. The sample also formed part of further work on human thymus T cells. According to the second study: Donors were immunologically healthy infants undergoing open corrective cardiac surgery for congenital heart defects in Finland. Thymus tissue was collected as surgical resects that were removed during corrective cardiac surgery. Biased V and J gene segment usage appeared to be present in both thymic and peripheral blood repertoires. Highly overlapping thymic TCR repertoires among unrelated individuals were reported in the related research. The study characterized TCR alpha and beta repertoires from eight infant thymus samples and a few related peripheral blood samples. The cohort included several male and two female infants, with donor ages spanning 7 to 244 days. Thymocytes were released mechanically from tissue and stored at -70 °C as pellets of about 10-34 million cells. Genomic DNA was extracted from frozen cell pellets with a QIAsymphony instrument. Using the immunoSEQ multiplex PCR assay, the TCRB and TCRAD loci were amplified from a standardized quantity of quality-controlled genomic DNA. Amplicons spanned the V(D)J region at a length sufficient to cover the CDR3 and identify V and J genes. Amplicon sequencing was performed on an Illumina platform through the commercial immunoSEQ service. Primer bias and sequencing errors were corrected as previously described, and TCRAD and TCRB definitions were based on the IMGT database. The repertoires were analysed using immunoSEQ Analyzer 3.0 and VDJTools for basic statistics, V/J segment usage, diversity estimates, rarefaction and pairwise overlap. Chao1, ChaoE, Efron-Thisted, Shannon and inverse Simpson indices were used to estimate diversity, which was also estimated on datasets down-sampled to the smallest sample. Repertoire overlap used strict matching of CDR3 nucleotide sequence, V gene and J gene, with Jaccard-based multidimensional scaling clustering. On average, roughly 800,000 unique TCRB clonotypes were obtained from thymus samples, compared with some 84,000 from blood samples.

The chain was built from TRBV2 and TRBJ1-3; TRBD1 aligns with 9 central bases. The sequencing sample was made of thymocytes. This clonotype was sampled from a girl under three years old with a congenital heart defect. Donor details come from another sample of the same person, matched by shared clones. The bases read TGTGCCAGCAGACACCGGGACAGGGATGGAAACACCATATATTTT. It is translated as CASRHRDRDGNTIYF.